The present TCR beta chain was sequenced within a study of blood T cell repertoires in COVID-19. Study as a whole: PBMCs, B-cell-depleted T cells, or T cells were the source of the cDNA or gDNA that made up the material.

Per the authors' pipeline: Reference gene primer amplification gave estimated nucleated cell counts. Repertoires were generated with immunoSEQ multiplex PCR, while TCRdb's copy carries only in-frame clones and drops some. The V and J calls and clone size come from that table; D and trimming were worked out from the DNA. The sample has 15,000 to 19,000 clones, about 85% seen once. Germline CDR1 MDHEN, CDR2 SYDVKM. Trimming cost V 4 bases and J 7 bases, with 10 bases left between them. The CDR3 is 13 residues long. This TCR derives from a man aged 55 to 70 with acute or convalescent COVID-19. Sequencing was carried out using peripheral blood. The chain recombines TRBV28 with TRBJ1-4, with TRBD1 as a possible D gene (5 bases). The CDR3, as DNA: TGTGCCAGCAGTTCCTCGGGGGTTGAAAAACTGTTTTTT. This encodes CASSSSGVEKLFF. The whole variable domain, remainder taken from reference TRBV28 and TRBJ1-4, is DVKVTQSSRYLVKRTGEKVFLECVQDMDHENMFWYRQDPGLGLRLIYFSYDVKMKEKGDIPEGYSVSREKKERFSLILESASTNQTSMYLCASSSSGVEKLFFGSGTQLSVL.